Listed below are T cell receptor beta chains from one sample, sequenced in a study of shared clonotypes between healthy human individuals. Produced via immunoSEQ multiplex PCR; TCRdb's table is partial and in-frame only. Found here are 2,500,000 or so clones, around 94% of them singletons; the top ten hold about 0.13%. Input material: naive CD4+ T cells sorted from blood. These receptors were collected from a man between 18 and 35 years old in good health. CDR3s include the opening cysteine and the closing phenylalanine or tryptophan.

CDR3 | J | V
CASSLAGGDRRNTIYF | TRBJ1-3 | TRBV7-2
CAISDGGGGLEAFF | TRBJ1-1 | TRBV10-3
CASSQRGLDTVYF | TRBJ1-3 | TRBV28
CASSPLGGENYEQYF | TRBJ2-7 | TRBV18
CASSKGAEAFF | TRBJ1-1 | TRBV21-1
CAISDAGGLRGNTIYF | TRBJ1-3 | TRBV10-3
CASSLVETNTEAFF | TRBJ1-1 | TRBV7-8
CASSMNAGGGGELFF | TRBJ2-2 | TRBV19
CASGTMTSTSKITDTQYF | TRBJ2-3 | TRBV27
CASSYNEGSGEQYF | TRBJ2-7 | TRBV6-6
CASTNPGGSYEQYF | TRBJ2-7 | TRBV5-1
CASSYSSWGEKLFF | TRBJ1-4 | TRBV6-6
CASSLVPRPDGSKKLFF | TRBJ1-4 | TRBV11-3
CASSPLAGQNEKLFF | TRBJ1-4 | TRBV9
CASSPGPQETQYF | TRBJ2-5 | TRBV5-4
CASSVDDSYSTQYF | TRBJ2-5 | TRBV9
CASRQTSGANVLTF | TRBJ2-6 | TRBV5-1
CASSRQGFPIYF | TRBJ1-3 | TRBV28